This T cell receptor beta chain was recovered during a study of T cells in Graves' hyperthyroidism and ophthalmopathy (dated by TCRdb to between 2018 and 2021). For context, the study as a whole: Peripheral blood samples were taken at initial diagnosis, before any treatment was given. Prospective prediction of ophthalmopathy was tested in an independent validation cohort of fewer than 20 hyperthyroidism patients and 17 patients who later progressed to ophthalmopathy. Once sampling was done, hyperthyroidism patients were given methimazole at a starting dose of 30 mg daily, whereas ophthalmopathy patients were given high-dose intravenous methylprednisolone. The 100 discovery patients were divided at random into training and test sets in a 7:3 ratio. TCR V-J signatures able to tell the groups apart were searched for in a discovery cohort of 95 or so patients, of whom 43 had Graves' ophthalmopathy and around 58 had stable Graves' hyperthyroidism. TCR Vbeta CDR3 sequencing of approximately 140 peripheral blood samples (fewer than 45 ophthalmopathy, about 75 hyperthyroidism and some 17 progressor patients) is reported in the paper. The study also compared thyroid tissue and blood T-cell repertoires from roughly 6 Graves' hyperthyroidism patients.

From its cysteine to its phenylalanine, the CDR3 spans 16 amino acids. This entry keeps only the CDR3 DNA: 48 bases, framed from base 1. Taken from the germline V gene, the CDR1 and CDR2 loops are SGHRS and YFSETQ. Trimming removed 2 bases from V and 5 bases from J, leaving 16 bases between the germline ends. Moderately to severely active disease, a Clinical Activity Score of at least 3, a NOSPECS grade of at least 4, and a duration under 3 months were present in ophthalmopathy patients. Any patient with an uncontrolled infection, another autoimmune disease, pregnancy or lactation was excluded. Diagnoses relied on clinical symptoms, serum thyroxine and TRAb, thyroid ultrasound and orbital computed tomography. Ficoll-Paque density gradient centrifugation was used to isolate PBMCs from approximately 10 ml of fresh peripheral blood. Total RNA was extracted with Trizol reagent, and quality was checked on an Agilent 2100 Bioanalyzer.

Broad study findings and their caveats: In validation, the model predicted progression to ophthalmopathy with around 71% sensitivity and approximately 72% specificity, a median of around six months before onset. Blood samples also contained most of the expanded thyroid clonotypes (frequency above 0.001), which suggests that blood repertoires may reflect thyroid immune responses. Ophthalmopathy was separated from stable hyperthyroidism by a 13 V-J signature model, with over 85% sensitivity and about 81% specificity obtained in cross-validation and 80%/75% obtained in testing. No statistical method was used to set the sample size in advance, and investigators knew the group allocation.

This clonotype was seen many times. Its binding antigen is unknown. No qualities accompany the bases; no much larger clone lies one base away. The TCR beta CDR3 regions were amplified from the RNA transcripts. For the first round of RT-PCR on the TCR CDR3, the HTBI primer set was used together with the Qiagen OneStep RT-PCR kit. A second multiplex PCR round built the libraries, followed by size selection and purification. Paired-end sequencing of the libraries was performed with 100 bp reads on an Illumina HiSeq2000. As for the original processing: SOAPnuke was used to process the raw data, throwing out any read that contained adapters or uncalled bases, had a mean Phred below 15, or lacked an exact constant-primer or identifier match. COPE v1.2.5 was used to merge the high-quality paired reads, and each unique nucleotide sequence was defined as a clonotype. MiTCR v1.1 was used to align clonotypes to the IMGT TRBV, TRBD and TRBJ reference segments. The analysis was restricted to V-J combinations with a frequency above 0.0001, which together covered 99% to 99.2% of the repertoires. The TCS score was defined as F50 (clonal expansion) divided by E x V (chaos), with BLOSUM62-based TCRdist calculated between CDR3 peptides within each V-J. Welch's t-statistics and random forest reduced roughly 540 V-J features to around 14, which were used in a naive Bayes classifier (R e1071). Using fastp at Q25 and MiXCR, TCRdb reprocessed the public reads and kept productive beta chains. Here each entry gathers all rows of one CDR3 protein and keeps the most common genes and DNA. The V and J calls reflect TCRdb's pipeline rather than the authors' work. The sample has 500,000 to 750,000 distinct CDR3 sequences on record, over 12% of them singletons. The ten biggest clones cover 6.5% to 9% of the sample.

Sequenced sample: blood. This receptor was taken from a woman between 18 and 30 years old with Graves' ophthalmopathy. The V gene is TRBV5-1 and the J gene is TRBJ1-4; TRBD1 is possibly the D segment (5 matching bases). The CDR3: CASSLVTGTANEKLFF. At the DNA level, the sequence is TGCGCCAGCAGCTTAGTAACCGGGACGGCAAATGAAAAACTGTTTTTT.